The rows below give T cell receptor beta chains drawn from one sample of a study of T cells in localized non-small cell lung cancer. Here immunoSEQ multiplex PCR was the method, and the copy in TCRdb shows in-frame clones only, minus some. This sample yields some 27,000 clones, of which around 89% are seen a single time; roughly 13% belongs to the top ten. The input for sequencing was peripheral blood, taken before any cancer treatment. Source of these receptors: a female donor older than 55 with stage III squamous cell lung carcinoma. The CDR3 runs from the conserved cysteine through the conserved F or W. A D gene is named only where the DNA matches it firmly. Clone size is stated in some rows and not others, as once, few, many or a class when expanded.

J	size	V	D	DNA	CDR3
TRBJ1-5	.	TRBV11-2	.	TGTGCCAGCAGTCATGACGTAGGTAGCAATCAGCCCCAGCATTTT	CASSHDVGSNQPQHF
TRBJ1-2	.	TRBV2	.	TGTGCCAGCAGTCCGGGGCCAAACTATGGCTACACCTTC	CASSPGPNYGYTF
TRBJ1-1	.	TRBV2	.	TGTGCCAGCAGTGAACAGGGTTTGAACACTGAAGCTTTCTTT	CASSEQGLNTEAFF
TRBJ1-1	.	TRBV6-5	TRBD1	TGTGCCAGCAGTTACTCGGGACAGGGATGGGACACTGAAGCTTTCTTT	CASSYSGQGWDTEAFF
TRBJ1-5	few	TRBV10-1	.	TGCGCCAGCAGTGGTGGGGGGCGAGGTAGCAATCAGCCCCAGCATTTT	CASSGGGRGSNQPQHF
TRBJ1-5	.	TRBV9	.	TGTGCCAGCAGCGTAGGAACGGGCAGCAATCAGCCCCAGCATTTT	CASSVGTGSNQPQHF
TRBJ1-6	.	TRBV2	.	TGTGCCAGCAGTGAATTGGGCTCCCAGGGAAATTCACCCCTCCACTTT	CASSELGSQGNSPLHF
TRBJ1-2	.	TRBV5-4	.	TGTGCCAGCAGCTTGGGGGACAACAAGCCGGTGTATGGCTACACCTTC	CASSLGDNKPVYGYTF
TRBJ1-2	.	TRBV7-9	TRBD1	TGTGCCAGCAGCTTAGGGACAGGGGGCATTGGCTACACCTTC	CASSLGTGGIGYTF
TRBJ1-5	.	TRBV2	TRBD1	TGTGCCAGCAGCCCGGGACAGGGAAGGCCCCAGCATTTT	CASSPGQGRPQHF
TRBJ1-1	.	TRBV5-1	TRBD1	TGCGCCAGCAGCCCTCGACAGGGGGCTGACACTGAAGCTTTCTTT	CASSPRQGADTEAFF
TRBJ1-6	once	TRBV6-5	.	TGTGCCAGCAGTTACTTTCCCCCGCCTTCACCCCTCCACTTT	CASSYFPPPSPLHF
TRBJ1-3	.	TRBV19	.	TGTGCCAGTAGTATTATCCTGACAGCCTCTGGAAACACCATATATTTT	CASSIILTASGNTIYF
TRBJ1-5	.	TRBV6-1	.	TGTGCCAGCCGAAGGACAATTAATCAGCCCCAGCATTTT	CASRRTINQPQHF
TRBJ1-1	.	TRBV28	.	TGTGCCAGCACCGAGGTTGGCACTGAAGCTTTCTTT	CASTEVGTEAFF
TRBJ1-1	.	TRBV10-1	.	TGCGCCAGCAGTGAGTCCGAGAGAGGGGACACTGAAGCTTTCTTT	CASSESERGDTEAFF
TRBJ2-3	.	TRBV5-4	TRBD2	TGTGCCAGCAGCTTGGCACTCCTAGCGGACACAGATACGCAGTATTTT	CASSLALLADTDTQYF
TRBJ2-5	few	TRBV29-1	.	TGCAGCGTCCAAAGGGGGGGCAGTGACACCCAGTACTTC	CSVQRGGSDTQYF
TRBJ1-5	once	TRBV5-6	.	TGTGCCAGCAGCTTGAGTGTCCCCCCCGGGAGCAATCAGCCCCAGCATTTT	CASSLSVPPGSNQPQHF
TRBJ2-2	once	TRBV5-4	.	TGTGCCAGCAGCTTACTAGCAGGAACCGGGGAGCTGTTTTTT	CASSLLAGTGELFF
TRBJ2-1	.	TRBV5-5	.	TGTGCCAGCAGCTCGGTAGTGACAGCTAACTACAATGAGCAGTTCTTC	CASSSVVTANYNEQFF
TRBJ2-4	few	TRBV4-3	.	TGCGCCAGCAGCCAAGCTTGGGGAGGACTAGCCAAAAACATTCAGTACTTC	CASSQAWGGLAKNIQYF
TRBJ2-1	few	TRBV11-1	TRBD2	TGTGCCAGCAGCCTTGGGACTAGCGGGAGTTCGTACAATGAGCAGTTCTTC	CASSLGTSGSSYNEQFF
TRBJ2-1	.	TRBV30	TRBD2	TGTGCCTGGTCTAGCGGGGGTAATGAGCAGTTCTTC	CAWSSGGNEQFF
TRBJ1-5	.	TRBV6-5	.	TGTGCCAGCACTCCTAAGGGGGGCAGGCAGCCCCAGCATTTT	CASTPKGGRQPQHF
TRBJ2-1	.	TRBV10-1	.	TGCGCCAGCAGTGACCAGAACCAAGCGCAGTTCTTC	CASSDQNQAQFF
TRBJ1-5	.	TRBV21-1	.	TGTGCCAGCACCGAGACCATCCGGGATTGGAGCAATCAGCCCCAGCATTTT	CASTETIRDWSNQPQHF
TRBJ2-7	.	TRBV19	.	TGTGCCAGTAGTAAGGACGGATCCTACGAGCAGTACTTC	CASSKDGSYEQYF
TRBJ1-6	.	TRBV28	.	TGTGCCAGCACTACTAATTCACCCCTCCACTTT	CASTTNSPLHF
TRBJ2-2	.	TRBV28	.	TGTGCCAGCAGTCCCAGGGGTACCGGGGAGCTGTTTTTT	CASSPRGTGELFF
TRBJ1-2	.	TRBV28	.	TGTGCCAGCAGTACCAACCAACAGGGCTATGGCTACACCTTC	CASSTNQQGYGYTF
TRBJ2-3	.	TRBV28	TRBD1	TGTGCCAGCAGAGGGGACAGGGGGCCCTACACAGATACGCAGTATTTT	CASRGDRGPYTDTQYF
TRBJ2-1	.	TRBV5-1	TRBD2	TGCGCCAGCAGCTCCGCGGGGGATCACTCCAATGAGCAGTTCTTC	CASSSAGDHSNEQFF
TRBJ1-6	.	TRBV2	.	TGTGCCAGCTGTTTTGGACCGGATGACCCCCTCCACTTT	CASCFGPDDPLHF
TRBJ1-2	.	TRBV6-5	TRBD1	TGTGCCAGCAGCTCGGGACAGGGGTATGGCTACACCTTC	CASSSGQGYGYTF
TRBJ1-1	.	TRBV6-5	.	TGTGCCAGCAGTTACGAGCCGGCGGGTACTGAAGCTTTCTTT	CASSYEPAGTEAFF
TRBJ1-1	.	TRBV5-4	.	TGTGCCAGCAGCTTGGGTGGGGGGCTAGGCGGCACTGAAGCTTTCTTT	CASSLGGGLGGTEAFF
TRBJ1-5	.	TRBV6-4	.	TGTGCCAGCAGTGAAACGGCCAATCAGCCCCAGCATTTT	CASSETANQPQHF
TRBJ1-5	.	TRBV7-8	TRBD1	TGTGCCAGCAGCTTAGTCAGGGGGGGCAATCAGCCCCAGCATTTT	CASSLVRGGNQPQHF
TRBJ2-7	.	TRBV5-1	.	TGCGCCAGCAGCTTGTATGCGGGTATATACGAGCAGTACTTC	CASSLYAGIYEQYF
TRBJ2-7	.	TRBV9	.	TGTGCCAGCAGCGTAGGGAGGGACAAAACCTTCTACGAGCAGTACTTC	CASSVGRDKTFYEQYF